This T cell receptor (beta chain) was retrieved from a study of radiotherapy plus CTLA-4 blockade in lung cancer. Findings and limits, study-wide: Researchers report tumor-derived TCR clones expanding in blood after radiotherapy plus ipilimumab.

As to this clone: Its cognate antigen is unknown.

Clones were read by immunoSEQ multiplex PCR, and TCRdb kept only the in-frame ones, dropping some. The table records 70,000 to 95,000 clones, around 83% of them present only once. V was pared by 0 bases and J by 7 bases, with 9 bases between. The CDR3 sequence is 14 residues long. Germline values: CDR1 LNHDA, CDR2 SQIVND (reference sequence). The chain combines TRBV19 with TRBJ2-2; possibly TRBD1 for D (6 bases). The sequenced sample was peripheral blood, obtained from a patient treated with radiotherapy plus ipilimumab. The sequence was obtained from a human donor with non-small cell lung cancer that progressed on radiotherapy plus ipilimumab. The CDR3 DNA reads as TGTGCCAGTAGTATAGATGGGGGCGGCGGGGAGCTGTTTTTT. It encodes CASSIDGGGGELFF. The variable domain in full, completed from reference TRBV19 and TRBJ2-2, reads DGGITQSPKYLFRKEGQNVTLSCEQNLNHDAMYWYRQDPGQGLRLIYYSQIVNDFQKGDIAEGYSVSREKKESFPLTVTSAQKNPTAFYLCASSIDGGGGELFFGEGSRLTVL.